The clone carrying this T cell receptor beta chain was observed at least ten times. Its cognate antigen is unknown. The data derive from a study of T cells in Graves' hyperthyroidism and ophthalmopathy. The CDR3 consists of 15 residues. With V trimmed by 2 bases and J by 3 bases, 4 bases remained unmatched. Looked up from germline, CDR1 is SNHLY and CDR2 is FYNNEI. The investigators amplified TCR beta CDR3 regions from RNA transcripts. Primed by the HTBI set, a first-round RT-PCR was run on the TCR CDR3. TCRdb itself ran the multiplex PCR reads through MiXCR, one entry per CDR3 protein. In the table there are 350,000 to 500,000 distinct CDR3 sequences, roughly 13% of which are singletons. Notes on the study in general: Within blood appeared most thyroid clonotypes that had expanded above 0.001.

The TCR originated in a woman between 18 and 30 years old with Graves' hyperthyroidism. The sequencing sample was made of blood. This chain joins TRBV2 and TRBJ2-7, with 10 bases aligning to TRBD2. The CDR3 DNA reads as TGTGCCAGCAGTGAAAAGCGGGAGGGCCGCTACGAGCAGTACTTC. Its translation is CASSEKREGRYEQYF.